This T cell receptor beta chain was obtained from a study of cytomegalovirus exposure and HLA in healthy donors. The primer mix had 60 Vbeta and 13 Jbeta primers. Assay used: immunoSEQ multiplex PCR; TCRdb lists only in-frame clones, some missing. The sample has around 140,000 clones; 70% to 90% are singletons. The length of the CDR3 is 13 residues. Germline values: CDR1 MNHEY, CDR2 SMNVEV (reference sequence). Trimming cost V 6 bases and J 4 bases; bases outside gene matches: 1. The source material was PBMCs. The TCR was taken from a man in his forties or fifties in good health and CMV-seronegative. V is TRBV27 and J is TRBJ2-1; 9 bases are a match to TRBD1. The CDR3 sequence is CASRGQGYNEQFF. In DNA, the CDR3 is TGTGCCAGCAGGGGACAGGGATACAATGAGCAGTTCTTC.